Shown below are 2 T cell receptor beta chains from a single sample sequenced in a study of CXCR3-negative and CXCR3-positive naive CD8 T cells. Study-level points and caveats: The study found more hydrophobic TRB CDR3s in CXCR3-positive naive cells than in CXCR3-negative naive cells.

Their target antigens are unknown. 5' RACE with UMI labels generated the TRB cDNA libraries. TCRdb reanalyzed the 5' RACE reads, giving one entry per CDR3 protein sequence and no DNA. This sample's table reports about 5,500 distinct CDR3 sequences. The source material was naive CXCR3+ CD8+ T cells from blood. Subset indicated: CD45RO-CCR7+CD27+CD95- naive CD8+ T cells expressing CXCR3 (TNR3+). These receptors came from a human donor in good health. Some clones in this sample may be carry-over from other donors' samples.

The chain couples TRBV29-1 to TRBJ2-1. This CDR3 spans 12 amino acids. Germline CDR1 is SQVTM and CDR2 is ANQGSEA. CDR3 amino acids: CSVAGYYNEQFF.

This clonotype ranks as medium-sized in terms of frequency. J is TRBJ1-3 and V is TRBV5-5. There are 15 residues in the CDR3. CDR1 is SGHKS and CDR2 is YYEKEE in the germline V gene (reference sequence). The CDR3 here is CASSLAEGSGNTIYF. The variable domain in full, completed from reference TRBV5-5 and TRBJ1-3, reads DAGVTQSPTHLIKTRGQQVTLRCSPISGHKSVSWYQQVLGQGPQFIFQYYEKEERGRGNFPDRFSARQFPNYSSELNVNALLLGDSALYLCASSLAEGSGNTIYFGEGSWLTVV.